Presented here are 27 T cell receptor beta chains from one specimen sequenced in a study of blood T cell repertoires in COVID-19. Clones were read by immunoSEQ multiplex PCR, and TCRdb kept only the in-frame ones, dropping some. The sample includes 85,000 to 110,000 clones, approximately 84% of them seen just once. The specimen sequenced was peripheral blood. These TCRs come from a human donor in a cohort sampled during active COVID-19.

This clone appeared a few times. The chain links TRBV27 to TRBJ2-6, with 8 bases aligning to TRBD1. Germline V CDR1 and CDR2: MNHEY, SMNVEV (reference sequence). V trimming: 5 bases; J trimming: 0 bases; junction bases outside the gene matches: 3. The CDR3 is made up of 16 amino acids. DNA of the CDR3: TGTGCCAGCAGTCACGGGACAGGCTCTGGGGCCAACGTCCTGACTTTC. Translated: CASSHGTGSGANVLTF.

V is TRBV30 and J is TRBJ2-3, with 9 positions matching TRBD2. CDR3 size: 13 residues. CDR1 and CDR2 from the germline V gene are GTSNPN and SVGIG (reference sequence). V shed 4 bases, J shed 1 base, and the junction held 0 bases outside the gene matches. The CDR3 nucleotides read TGTGCCTGGACTAGCGGGGGCACAGATACGCAGTATTTT. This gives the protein CAWTSGGTDTQYF.

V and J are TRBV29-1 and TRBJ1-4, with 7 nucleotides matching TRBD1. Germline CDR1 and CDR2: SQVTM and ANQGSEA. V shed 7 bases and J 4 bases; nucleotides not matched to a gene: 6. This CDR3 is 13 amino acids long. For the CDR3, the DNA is TGCAGCGCCGGGACAGACCTTAATGAAAAACTGTTTTTT. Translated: CSAGTDLNEKLFF.

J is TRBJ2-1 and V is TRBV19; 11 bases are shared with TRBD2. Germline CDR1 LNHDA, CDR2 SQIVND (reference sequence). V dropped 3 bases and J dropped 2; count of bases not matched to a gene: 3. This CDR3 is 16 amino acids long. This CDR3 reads CASSMVAGGPYNEQFF. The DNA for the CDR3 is TGTGCCAGTAGTATGGTAGCGGGAGGGCCCTACAATGAGCAGTTCTTC.

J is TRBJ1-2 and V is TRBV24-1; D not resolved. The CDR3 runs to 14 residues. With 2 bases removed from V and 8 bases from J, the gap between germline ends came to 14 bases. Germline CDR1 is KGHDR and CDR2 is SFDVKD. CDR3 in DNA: TGTGCCACCAGTGATTCGGAGACCGGGAGGGGCTACACCTTC. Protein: CATSDSETGRGYTF.

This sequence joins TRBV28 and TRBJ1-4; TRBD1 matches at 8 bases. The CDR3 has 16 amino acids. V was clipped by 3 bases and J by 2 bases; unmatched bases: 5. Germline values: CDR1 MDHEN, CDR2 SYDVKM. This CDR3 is CASSFDRGWTNEKLFF. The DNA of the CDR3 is TGTGCCAGCAGTTTCGACAGGGGTTGGACTAATGAAAAACTGTTTTTT. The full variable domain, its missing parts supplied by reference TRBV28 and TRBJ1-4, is DVKVTQSSRYLVKRTGEKVFLECVQDMDHENMFWYRQDPGLGLRLIYFSYDVKMKEKGDIPEGYSVSREKKERFSLILESASTNQTSMYLCASSFDRGWTNEKLFFGSGTQLSVL.

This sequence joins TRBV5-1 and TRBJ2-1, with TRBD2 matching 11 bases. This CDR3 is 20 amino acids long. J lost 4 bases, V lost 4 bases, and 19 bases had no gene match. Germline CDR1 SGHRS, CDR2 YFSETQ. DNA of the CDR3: TGCGCCAGCAGCACTTCGGCGCTGGCTAGCGGGGGGCCCCGATACAATGAGCAGTTCTTC. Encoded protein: CASSTSALASGGPRYNEQFF.

Here the CDR3 DNA reads TGTGCCAGCAGCTTTGACTATTCTAGCACAGATACGCAGTATTTT. Its protein product is CASSFDYSSTDTQYF. The rearrangement joins TRBV7-3 to TRBJ2-3, with D tentatively TRBD2 (5 bases). The CDR3 contains 15 residues. CDR1 and CDR2 (germline): SGHTA, FQGTGA. V dropped 3 bases and J dropped 0 bases, with 10 bases sitting between them. Full variable domain (rest looked up from reference TRBV7-3 and TRBJ2-3): GAGVSQTPSNKVTEKGKYVELRCDPISGHTALYWYRQSLGQGPEFLIYFQGTGAADDSGLPNDRFFAVRPEGSVSTLKIQRTERGDSAVYLCASSFDYSSTDTQYFGPGTRLTVL.

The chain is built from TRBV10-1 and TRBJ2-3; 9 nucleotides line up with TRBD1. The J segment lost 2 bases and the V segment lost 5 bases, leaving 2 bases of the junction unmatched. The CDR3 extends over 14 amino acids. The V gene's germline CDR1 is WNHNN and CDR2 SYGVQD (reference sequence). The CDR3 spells CASSKQGATDTQYF. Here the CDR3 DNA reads TGCGCCAGCAGTAAACAGGGGGCCACAGATACGCAGTATTTT.

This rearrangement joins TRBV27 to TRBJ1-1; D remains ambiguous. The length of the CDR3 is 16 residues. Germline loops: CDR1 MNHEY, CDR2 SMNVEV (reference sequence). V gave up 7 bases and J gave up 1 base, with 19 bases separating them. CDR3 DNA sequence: TGTGCCAGCATTCAACCCAGAAAGGAGGGGAACACTGAAGCTTTCTTT. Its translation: CASIQPRKEGNTEAFF.

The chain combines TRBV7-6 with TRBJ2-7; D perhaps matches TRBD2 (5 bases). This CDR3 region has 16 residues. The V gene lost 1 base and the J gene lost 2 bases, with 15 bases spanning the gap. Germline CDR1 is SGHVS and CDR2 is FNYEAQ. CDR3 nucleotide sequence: TGTGCCAGCAGCTTAGTTTCTGCGGGCTATACCTACGAGCAGTACTTC. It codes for CASSLVSAGYTYEQYF.

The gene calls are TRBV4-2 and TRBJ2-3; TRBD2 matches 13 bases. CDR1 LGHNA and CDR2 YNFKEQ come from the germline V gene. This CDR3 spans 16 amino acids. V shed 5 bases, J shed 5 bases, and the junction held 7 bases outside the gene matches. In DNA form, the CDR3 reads TGTGCCAGCAGCATGGGGACTAGCGGGGTTCAAGATACGCAGTATTTT. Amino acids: CASSMGTSGVQDTQYF.

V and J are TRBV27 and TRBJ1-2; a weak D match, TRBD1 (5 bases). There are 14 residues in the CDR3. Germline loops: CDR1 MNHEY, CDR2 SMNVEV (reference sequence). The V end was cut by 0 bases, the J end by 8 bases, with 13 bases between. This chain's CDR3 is CASSLSGATVGYTF. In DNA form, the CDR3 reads TGTGCCAGCAGTTTATCCGGCGCGACAGTCGGCTACACCTTC.

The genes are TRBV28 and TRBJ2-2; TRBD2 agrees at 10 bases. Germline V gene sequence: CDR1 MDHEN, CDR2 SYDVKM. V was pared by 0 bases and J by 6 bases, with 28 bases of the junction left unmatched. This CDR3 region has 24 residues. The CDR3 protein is CASSLWWIPDSRRAGGPSSGELFF. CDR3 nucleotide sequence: TGTGCCAGCAGTTTATGGTGGATCCCCGACAGCCGGAGAGCGGGAGGGCCCTCTTCCGGGGAGCTGTTTTTT.

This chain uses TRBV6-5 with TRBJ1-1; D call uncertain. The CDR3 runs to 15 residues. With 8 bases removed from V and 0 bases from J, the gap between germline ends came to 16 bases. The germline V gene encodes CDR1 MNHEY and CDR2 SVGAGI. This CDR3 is CASSVSGSLNTEAFF. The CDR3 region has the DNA TGTGCCAGCTCAGTCTCCGGGAGTTTGAACACTGAAGCTTTCTTT.

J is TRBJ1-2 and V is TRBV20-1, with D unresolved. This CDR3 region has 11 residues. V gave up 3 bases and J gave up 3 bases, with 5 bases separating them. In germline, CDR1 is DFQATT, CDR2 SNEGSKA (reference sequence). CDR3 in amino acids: CSARSYYGYTF. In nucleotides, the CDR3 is TGCAGTGCTAGGTCCTACTATGGCTACACCTTC.

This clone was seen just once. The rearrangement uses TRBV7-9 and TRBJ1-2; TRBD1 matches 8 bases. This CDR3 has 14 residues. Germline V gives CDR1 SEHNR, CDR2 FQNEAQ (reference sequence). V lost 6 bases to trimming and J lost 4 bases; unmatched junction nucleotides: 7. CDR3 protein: CASSYSTGAYGYTF. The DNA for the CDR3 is TGTGCCAGCAGTTATTCGACAGGGGCCTATGGCTACACCTTC.

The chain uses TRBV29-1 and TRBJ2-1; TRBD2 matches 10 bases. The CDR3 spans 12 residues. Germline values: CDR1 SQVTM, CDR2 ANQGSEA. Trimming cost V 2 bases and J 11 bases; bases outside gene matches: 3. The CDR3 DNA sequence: TGCAGCGTTGAAAGCGGGAGGGCCCAGCAGTTCTTC. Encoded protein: CSVESGRAQQFF.

The CDR3 DNA is TGTGCCAGTGCGGGGGACTCCTATAATTCACCCCTCCACTTT. Translating gives CASAGDSYNSPLHF. The J gene is TRBJ1-6, the V gene TRBV28; a weak D match, TRBD1 (5 bases). The ends were cut back, 9 bases at V and 0 bases at J, with 9 bases in the middle. The CDR3 spans 14 residues. Germline CDR1 MDHEN, CDR2 SYDVKM.

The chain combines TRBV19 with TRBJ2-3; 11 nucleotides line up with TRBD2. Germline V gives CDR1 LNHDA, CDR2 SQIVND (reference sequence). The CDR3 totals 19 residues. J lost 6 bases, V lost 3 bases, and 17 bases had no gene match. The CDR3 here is CASSISSGTSGPGWDTQYF. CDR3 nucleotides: TGTGCCAGTAGTATCTCGTCTGGGACTAGCGGCCCAGGGTGGGATACGCAGTATTTT.

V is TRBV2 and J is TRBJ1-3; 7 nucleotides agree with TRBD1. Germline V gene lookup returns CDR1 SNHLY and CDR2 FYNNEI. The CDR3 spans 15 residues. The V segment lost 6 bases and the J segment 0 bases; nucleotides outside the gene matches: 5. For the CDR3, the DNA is TGTGCCAGCAGCGAACAGGGGCTCTCTGGAAACACCATATATTTT. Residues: CASSEQGLSGNTIYF.

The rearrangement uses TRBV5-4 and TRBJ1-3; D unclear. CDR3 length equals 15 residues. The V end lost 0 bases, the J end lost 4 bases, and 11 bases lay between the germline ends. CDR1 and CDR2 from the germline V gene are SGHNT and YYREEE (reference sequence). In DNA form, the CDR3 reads TGTGCCAGCAGCTTGGGTGGGTCTAGAGGAAACACCATATATTTT. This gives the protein CASSLGGSRGNTIYF. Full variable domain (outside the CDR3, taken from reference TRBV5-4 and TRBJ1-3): ETGVTQSPTHLIKTRGQQVTLRCSSQSGHNTVSWYQQALGQGPQFIFQYYREEENGRGNFPPRFSGLQFPNYSSELNVNALELDDSALYLCASSLGGSRGNTIYFGEGSWLTVV.

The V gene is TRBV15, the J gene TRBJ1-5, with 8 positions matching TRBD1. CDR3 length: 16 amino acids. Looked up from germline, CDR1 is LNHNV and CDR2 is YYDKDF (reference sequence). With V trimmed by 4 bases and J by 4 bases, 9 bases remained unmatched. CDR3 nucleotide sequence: TGTGCCACCAGCAAGGTTCCGGGACAGGTTAATCAGCCCCAGCATTTT. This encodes CATSKVPGQVNQPQHF.

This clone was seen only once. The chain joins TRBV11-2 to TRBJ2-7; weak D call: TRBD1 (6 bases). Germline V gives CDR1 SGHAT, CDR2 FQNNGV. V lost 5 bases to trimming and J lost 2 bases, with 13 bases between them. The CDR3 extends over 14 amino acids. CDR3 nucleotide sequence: TGTGCCAGCAGCCCACATTCAGGGGCCTACGAGCAGTACTTC. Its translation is CASSPHSGAYEQYF.

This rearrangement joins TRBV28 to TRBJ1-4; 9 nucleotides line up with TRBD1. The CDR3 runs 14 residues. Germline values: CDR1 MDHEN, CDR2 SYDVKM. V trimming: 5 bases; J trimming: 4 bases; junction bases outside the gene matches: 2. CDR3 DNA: TGTGCCAGCAGTCGACAGGGGGTTAATGAAAAACTGTTTTTT. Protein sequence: CASSRQGVNEKLFF.

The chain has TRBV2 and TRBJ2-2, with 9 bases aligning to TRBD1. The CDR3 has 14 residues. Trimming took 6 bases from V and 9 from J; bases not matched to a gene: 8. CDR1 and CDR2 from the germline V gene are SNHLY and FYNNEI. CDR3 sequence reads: CASSVPGQGWELFF. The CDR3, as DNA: TGTGCCAGCAGCGTCCCGGGACAGGGTTGGGAGCTGTTTTTT.

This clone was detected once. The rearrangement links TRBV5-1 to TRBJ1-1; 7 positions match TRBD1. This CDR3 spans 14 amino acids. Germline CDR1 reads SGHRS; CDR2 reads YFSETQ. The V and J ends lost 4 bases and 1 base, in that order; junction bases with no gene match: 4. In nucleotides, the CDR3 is TGCGCCAGCAGCCGGGACAGCCAGAACACTGAAGCTTTCTTT. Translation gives CASSRDSQNTEAFF.